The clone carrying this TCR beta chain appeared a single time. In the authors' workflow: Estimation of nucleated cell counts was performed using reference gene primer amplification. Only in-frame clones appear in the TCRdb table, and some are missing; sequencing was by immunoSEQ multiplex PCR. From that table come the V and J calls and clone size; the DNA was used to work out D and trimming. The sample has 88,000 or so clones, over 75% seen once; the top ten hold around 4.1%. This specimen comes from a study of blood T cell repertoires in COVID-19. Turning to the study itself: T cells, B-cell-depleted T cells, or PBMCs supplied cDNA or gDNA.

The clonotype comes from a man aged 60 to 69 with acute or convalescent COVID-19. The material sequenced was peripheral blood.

CDR3 in amino acids: CASSVGGIEGANVLTF. The DNA for the CDR3 is TGTGCCAGCAGCGTAGGAGGGATAGAGGGGGCCAACGTCCTGACTTTC. This chain connects TRBV9 to TRBJ2-6; D might be TRBD2 (5 bases). V lost 0 bases and J lost 4, with 11 bases in between. Germline assignment: CDR1 SGDLS and CDR2 YYNGEE. CDR3 length equals 16 residues.